The clone carrying this TCR beta chain was recorded only once. V dropped 3 bases and J dropped 2 bases, with 16 bases sitting between them. Germline V lookup: CDR1 KGHSH, CDR2 LQKENI. CDR3 length equals 16 residues. This entry belongs to a study of shared clonotypes between healthy human individuals. The data were produced by immunoSEQ multiplex PCR, yet TCRdb's version contains in-frame clones alone and is incomplete. Here the sample spans around 1.6 million clones, about 98% being singletons. Sequences were obtained from naive CD4+ T cells sorted from blood. Subset: CD45RA+ positively selected. The J gene is TRBJ2-5, the V gene TRBV18; D gene uncertain. The clonotype originates from a man aged 25-45 years in good health. CDR3 nucleotides: TGTGCCAGCTCACCTATGATGTCGGCGATTCAAGAGACCCAGTACTTC. Protein: CASSPMMSAIQETQYF. The full variable domain, rest sourced from reference TRBV18 and TRBJ2-5, is NAGVMQNPRHLVRRRGQEARLRCSPMKGHSHVYWYRQLPEEGLKFMVYLQKENIIDESGMPKERFSAEFPKEGPSILRIQQVVRGDSAAYFCASSPMMSAIQETQYFGPGTRLLVL.